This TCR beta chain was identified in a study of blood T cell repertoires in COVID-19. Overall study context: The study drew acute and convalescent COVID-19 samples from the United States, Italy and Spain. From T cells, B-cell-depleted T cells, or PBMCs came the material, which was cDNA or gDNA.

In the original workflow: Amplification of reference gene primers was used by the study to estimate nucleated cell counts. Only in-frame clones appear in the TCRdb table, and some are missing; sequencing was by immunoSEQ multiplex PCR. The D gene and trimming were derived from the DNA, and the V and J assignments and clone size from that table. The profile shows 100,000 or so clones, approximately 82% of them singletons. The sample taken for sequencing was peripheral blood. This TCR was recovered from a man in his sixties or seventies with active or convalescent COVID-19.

CDR3 in amino acids: CASSYGTTSGGYEQYF. In DNA, the CDR3 is TGTGCCAGCAGTTACGGGACCACTAGCGGGGGTTACGAGCAGTACTTC. V gene TRBV6-6 combines with J gene TRBJ2-7; 11 bases are a match to TRBD2. Per the germline V gene, CDR1 is MNHNY and CDR2 is SVGAGI (reference sequence). J gave up 4 bases and V 2 bases, and 7 bases lay outside the gene matches. CDR3 length: 16 residues.